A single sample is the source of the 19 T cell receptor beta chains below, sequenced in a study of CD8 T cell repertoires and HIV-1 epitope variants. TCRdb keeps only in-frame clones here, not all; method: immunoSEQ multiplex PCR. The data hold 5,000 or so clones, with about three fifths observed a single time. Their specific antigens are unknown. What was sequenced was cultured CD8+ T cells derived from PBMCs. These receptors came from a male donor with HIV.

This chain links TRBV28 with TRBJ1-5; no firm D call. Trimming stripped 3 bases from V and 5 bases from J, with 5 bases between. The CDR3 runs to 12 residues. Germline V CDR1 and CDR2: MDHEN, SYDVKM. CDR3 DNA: TGTGCCAGCAGTTTGGTCTATCAGCCCCAGCATTTT. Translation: CASSLVYQPQHF.

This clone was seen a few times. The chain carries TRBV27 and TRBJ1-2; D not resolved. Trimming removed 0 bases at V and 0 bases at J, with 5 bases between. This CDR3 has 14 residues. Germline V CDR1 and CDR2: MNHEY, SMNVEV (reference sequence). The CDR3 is CASSLSKTNYGYTF. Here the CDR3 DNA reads TGTGCCAGCAGTTTATCGAAAACTAACTATGGCTACACCTTC.

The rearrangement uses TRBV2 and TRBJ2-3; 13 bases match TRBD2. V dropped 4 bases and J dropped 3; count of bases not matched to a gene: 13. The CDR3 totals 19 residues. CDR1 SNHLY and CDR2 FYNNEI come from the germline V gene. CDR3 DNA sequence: TGTGCCAGCAGTGTGCTTCAGTGGGGGGGACTAGCGGGAACAGATACGCAGTATTTT. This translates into CASSVLQWGGLAGTDTQYF.

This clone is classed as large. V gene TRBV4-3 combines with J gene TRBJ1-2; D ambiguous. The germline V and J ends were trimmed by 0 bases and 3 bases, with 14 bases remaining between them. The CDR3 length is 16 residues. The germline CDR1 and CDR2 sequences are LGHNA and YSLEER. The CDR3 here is CASSQDPVELDYGYTF. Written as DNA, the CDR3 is TGCGCCAGCAGCCAAGATCCCGTCGAACTCGACTATGGCTACACCTTC.

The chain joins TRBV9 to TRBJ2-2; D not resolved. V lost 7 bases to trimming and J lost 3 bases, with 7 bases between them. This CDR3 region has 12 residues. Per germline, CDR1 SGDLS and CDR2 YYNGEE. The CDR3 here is CASGQDTGELFF. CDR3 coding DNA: TGTGCCAGCGGCCAAGACACCGGGGAGCTGTTTTTT.

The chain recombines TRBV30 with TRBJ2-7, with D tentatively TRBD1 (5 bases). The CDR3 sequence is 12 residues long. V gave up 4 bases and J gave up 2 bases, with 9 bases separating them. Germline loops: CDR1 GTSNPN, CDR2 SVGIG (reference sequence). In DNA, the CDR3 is TGTGCCTGGAATGGACAAACCTACGAGCAGTACTTC. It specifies CAWNGQTYEQYF.

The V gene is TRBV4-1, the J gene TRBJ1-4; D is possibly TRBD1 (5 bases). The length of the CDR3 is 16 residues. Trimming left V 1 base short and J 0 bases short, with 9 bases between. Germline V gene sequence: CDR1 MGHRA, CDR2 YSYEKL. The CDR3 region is CASSQVVTATNEKLFF. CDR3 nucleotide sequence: TGCGCCAGCAGCCAAGTAGTGACAGCAACTAATGAAAAACTGTTTTTT.

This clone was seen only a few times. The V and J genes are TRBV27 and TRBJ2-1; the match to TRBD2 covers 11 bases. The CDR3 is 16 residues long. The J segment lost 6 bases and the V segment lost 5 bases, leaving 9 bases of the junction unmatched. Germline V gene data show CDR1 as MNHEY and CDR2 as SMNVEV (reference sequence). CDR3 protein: CASSPFDSGGGNEQFF. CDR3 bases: TGTGCCAGCAGTCCATTCGATAGCGGGGGGGGCAATGAGCAGTTCTTC.

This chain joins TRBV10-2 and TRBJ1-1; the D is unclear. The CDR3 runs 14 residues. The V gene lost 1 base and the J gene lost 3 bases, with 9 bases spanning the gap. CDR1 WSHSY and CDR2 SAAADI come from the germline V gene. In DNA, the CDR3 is TGCGCCAGCAGTGAGTTGGAACTTTACACTGAAGCTTTCTTT. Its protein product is CASSELELYTEAFF.

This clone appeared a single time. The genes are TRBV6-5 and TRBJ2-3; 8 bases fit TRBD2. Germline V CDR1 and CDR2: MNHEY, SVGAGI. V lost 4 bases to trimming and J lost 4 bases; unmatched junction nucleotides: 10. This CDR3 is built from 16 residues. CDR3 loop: CASSSSAAGGADTQYF. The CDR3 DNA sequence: TGTGCCAGCAGTTCAAGTGCGGCCGGGGGGGCAGATACGCAGTATTTT.

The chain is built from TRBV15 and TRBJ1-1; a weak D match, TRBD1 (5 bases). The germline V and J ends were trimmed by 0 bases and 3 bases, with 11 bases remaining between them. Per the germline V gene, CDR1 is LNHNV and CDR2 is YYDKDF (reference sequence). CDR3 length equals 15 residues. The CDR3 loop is CATSREQGYDTEAFF. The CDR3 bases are TGTGCCACCAGCAGAGAGCAGGGCTATGACACTGAAGCTTTCTTT.

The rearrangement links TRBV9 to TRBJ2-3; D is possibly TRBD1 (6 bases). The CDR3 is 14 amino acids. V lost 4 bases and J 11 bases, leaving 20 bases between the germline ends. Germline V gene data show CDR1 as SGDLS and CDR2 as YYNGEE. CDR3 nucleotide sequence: TGTGCCAGCAGCCCCTCAGGGGTGGGGGAACTGCAGTATTTT. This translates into CASSPSGVGELQYF.

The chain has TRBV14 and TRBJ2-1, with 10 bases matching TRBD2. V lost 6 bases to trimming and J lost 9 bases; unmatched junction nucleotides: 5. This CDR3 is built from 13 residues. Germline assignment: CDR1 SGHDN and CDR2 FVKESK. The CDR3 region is CASRLAGEGEQFF. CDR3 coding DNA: TGTGCCAGCAGGCTAGCGGGAGAAGGTGAGCAGTTCTTC. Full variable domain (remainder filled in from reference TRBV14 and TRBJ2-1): EAGVTQFPSHSVIEKGQTVTLRCDPISGHDNLYWYRRVMGKEIKFLLHFVKESKQDESGMPNNRFLAERTGGTYSTLKVQPAELEDSGVYFCASRLAGEGEQFFGPGTRLTVL.

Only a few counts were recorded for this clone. The DNA of the CDR3 is TGTGCCAGCAGCTTGGGGCGGGGGGCCAGGCAGTACTTC. Its translation is CASSLGRGARQYF. This sequence joins TRBV5-8 and TRBJ2-7; TRBD2 matches 8 bases. Trimming took 0 bases from V and 9 from J; bases not matched to a gene: 5. The length of the CDR3 is 13 residues. Germline CDR1 SGHTS, CDR2 YDEGEE.

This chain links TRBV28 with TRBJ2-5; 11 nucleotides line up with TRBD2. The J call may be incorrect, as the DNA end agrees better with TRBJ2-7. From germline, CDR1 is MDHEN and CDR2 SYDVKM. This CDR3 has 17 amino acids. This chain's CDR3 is CASSSTTTSGIMYEQYF. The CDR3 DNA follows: TGTGCCAGCAGTTCCACCACGACTAGCGGGATTATGTACGAGCAGTACTTC.

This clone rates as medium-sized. The CDR3 DNA is TGTGCCAGCAGTCCCCTAGCGGCAGGGTCTAATGAAAAACTGTTTTTT. Translation: CASSPLAAGSNEKLFF. The chain employs TRBV27 and TRBJ1-4; D might be TRBD1 (5 bases). The ends were cut back, 5 bases at V and 3 bases at J, with 16 bases in the middle. Germline CDR1 reads MNHEY; CDR2 reads SMNVEV (reference sequence). There are 16 residues in the CDR3. The variable domain in full, completed from reference TRBV27 and TRBJ1-4, reads EAQVTQNPRYLITVTGKKLTVTCSQNMNHEYMSWYRQDPGLGLRQIYYSMNVEVTDKGDVPEGYKVSRKEKRNFPLILESPSPNQTSLYFCASSPLAAGSNEKLFFGSGTQLSVL.

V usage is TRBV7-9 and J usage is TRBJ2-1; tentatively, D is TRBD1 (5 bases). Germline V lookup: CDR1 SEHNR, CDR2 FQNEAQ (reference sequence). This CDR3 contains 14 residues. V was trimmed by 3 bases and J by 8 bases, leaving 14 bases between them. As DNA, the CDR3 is TGTGCCAGCAGCTTTTCCGCAGGGCATGATGAGCAGTTCTTC. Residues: CASSFSAGHDEQFF. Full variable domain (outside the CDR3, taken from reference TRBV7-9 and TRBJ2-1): DTGVSQNPRHKITKRGQNVTFRCDPISEHNRLYWYRQTLGQGPEFLTYFQNEAQLEKSRLLSDRFSAERPKGSFSTLEIQRTEQGDSAMYLCASSFSAGHDEQFFGPGTRLTVL.

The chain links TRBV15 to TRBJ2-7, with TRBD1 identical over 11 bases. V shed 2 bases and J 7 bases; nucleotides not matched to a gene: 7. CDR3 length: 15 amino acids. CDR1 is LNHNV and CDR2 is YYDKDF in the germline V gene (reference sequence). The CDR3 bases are TGTGCCACCAGCAGATCGGACAGGGGGCTAAGGGAGCAGTACTTC. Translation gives CATSRSDRGLREQYF.

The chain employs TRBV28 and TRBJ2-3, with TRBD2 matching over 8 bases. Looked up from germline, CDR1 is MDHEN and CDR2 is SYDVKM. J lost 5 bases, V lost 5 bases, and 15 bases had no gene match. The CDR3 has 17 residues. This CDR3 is CASSPDIAGPRGDTQYF. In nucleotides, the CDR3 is TGTGCCAGCAGTCCTGACATAGCGGGGCCACGGGGAGATACGCAGTATTTT.